Below, 22 T cell receptor beta chains from the same sample are listed, as sequenced in a study of blood T cell repertoires in COVID-19. The protocol was immunoSEQ multiplex PCR, while the TCRdb copy is restricted to in-frame clones and leaves out a portion. Of approximately 58,000 clones detected, about 81% appear once; the ten largest clones hold roughly 30%. Sequenced input: peripheral blood. The receptors were sampled from a man in his 60s with COVID-19, enrolled during active disease.

The rearrangement uses TRBV5-4 and TRBJ2-7; D uncertain. CDR1 is SGHNT and CDR2 is YYREEE in the germline V gene (reference sequence). Trimming stripped 0 bases from V and 6 bases from J, with 13 bases between. This CDR3 is 14 amino acids long. CDR3 nucleotide sequence: TGTGCCAGCAGCTTGGCTCCGCTGGGCCTCGAGCAGTACTTC. Residues: CASSLAPLGLEQYF.

This clone has a single count. The rearrangement links TRBV9 to TRBJ1-2; 8 nucleotides align to TRBD1. The CDR3 sequence is 14 residues long. J lost 4 bases, V lost 4 bases, and 6 bases had no gene match. The germline gives CDR1 SGDLS, CDR2 YYNGEE. The CDR3 sequence is CASSNRQGSYGYTF. CDR3 coding DNA: TGTGCCAGCAGCAACCGACAGGGGAGCTATGGCTACACCTTC.

The chain has TRBV5-8 and TRBJ2-3, with D perhaps matching TRBD2 (6 bases). Trimming cost V 0 bases and J 4 bases, with 9 bases left between them. CDR3 size: 14 residues. Germline V gives CDR1 SGHTS, CDR2 YDEGEE. CDR3 nucleotide sequence: TGTGCCAGCAGCTTGGAGCGGGTCCCAGATACGCAGTATTTT. Encoded protein: CASSLERVPDTQYF.

V and J are TRBV5-4 and TRBJ2-3; D unresolved. V lost 4 bases and J lost 4, with 10 bases in between. Germline V CDR1 and CDR2: SGHNT, YYREEE (reference sequence). CDR3 size: 13 residues. The CDR3 nucleotides are TGTGCCAGCAGCCGCGATAGCCCAGATACGCAGTATTTT. Translation: CASSRDSPDTQYF. Full variable domain (outside the CDR3, taken from reference TRBV5-4 and TRBJ2-3): ETGVTQSPTHLIKTRGQQVTLRCSSQSGHNTVSWYQQALGQGPQFIFQYYREEENGRGNFPPRFSGLQFPNYSSELNVNALELDDSALYLCASSRDSPDTQYFGPGTRLTVL.

The rearrangement links TRBV5-1 to TRBJ1-2; 8 bases are a match to TRBD1. The CDR3 runs 13 residues. Trimming cost V 4 bases and J 8 bases; bases outside gene matches: 7. Germline V gene data show CDR1 as SGHRS and CDR2 as YFSETQ. CDR3 sequence (DNA): TGCGCCAGCAGCGGCAGGGGGCATCGAGGCTACACCTTC. Translating gives CASSGRGHRGYTF.

The genes are TRBV5-1 and TRBJ2-3; possibly TRBD2 for D (6 bases). CDR1 SGHRS and CDR2 YFSETQ come from the germline V gene. The V and J ends lost 2 bases and 4 bases respectively, with 11 bases between them. The CDR3 covers 14 residues. As DNA, the CDR3 is TGCGCCAGCAGCTTATCGGGGGTTGCAGATACGCAGTATTTT. Amino acids: CASSLSGVADTQYF.

This chain connects TRBV5-1 to TRBJ2-1; D is perhaps TRBD2 (6 bases). The CDR3 runs to 14 residues. CDR1 SGHRS and CDR2 YFSETQ come from the germline V gene. V lost 4 bases and J 5 bases, leaving 13 bases between the germline ends. This chain's CDR3 is CASSDVGGDNEQFF. The CDR3, as DNA: TGCGCCAGCAGCGACGTGGGCGGGGACAATGAGCAGTTCTTC.

The CDR3 DNA is TGTGCCAGCAGCGTAGAGGGGACTGTCACACCTGGGGCCAACGTCCTGACTTTC. Its protein is CASSVEGTVTPGANVLTF. The rearrangement links TRBV9 to TRBJ2-6, with D perhaps matching TRBD2 (6 bases). Germline V gene data show CDR1 as SGDLS and CDR2 as YYNGEE. The CDR3 totals 18 residues. V lost 0 bases and J 2 bases, leaving 15 bases between the germline ends.

V gene TRBV27 combines with J gene TRBJ2-3; 11 bases line up with TRBD2. CDR1 is MNHEY and CDR2 is SMNVEV in the germline V gene (reference sequence). CDR3 size: 19 residues. With V trimmed by 8 bases and J by 0 bases, 16 bases remained unmatched. The CDR3 region is CASRGTSGQLTSSTDTQYF. In nucleotides, the CDR3 is TGTGCCAGCCGCGGGACTAGCGGACAGCTAACTTCTAGCACAGATACGCAGTATTTT.

The chain has TRBV6-2 or TRBV6-3 and TRBJ1-2, with D uncertain. CDR1 MNHEY and CDR2 SVGEGT come from the germline V gene. The CDR3 length is 14 residues. Between the trimmed V and J ends, which lost 0 bases and 4 bases, there was a span of 9 bases. CDR3 bases: TGTGCCAGCAGTTACTCTGGGCAGACCTATGGCTACACCTTC. This codes for CASSYSGQTYGYTF.

This clone was picked up one time. This sequence joins TRBV7-2 and TRBJ2-5; 9 nucleotides match TRBD2. Germline values: CDR1 SGHTA, CDR2 FQGNSA. V trimming: 5 bases; J trimming: 9 bases; junction bases outside the gene matches: 4. The CDR3 runs to 12 residues. CDR3 sequence: CASSRLAGAQYF. The CDR3 DNA reads TGTGCCAGCAGCCGTTTAGCGGGAGCCCAGTACTTC. Looking up the rest from reference TRBV7-2 and TRBJ2-5 gives the full variable domain: GAGVSQSPSNKVTEKGKDVELRCDPISGHTALYWYRQSLGQGLEFLIYFQGNSAPDKSGLPSDRFSAERTGGSVSTLTIQRTQQEDSAVYLCASSRLAGAQYFGPGTRLLVL.

The chain couples TRBV19 to TRBJ2-1; 9 bases align to TRBD1. The ends lost 5 bases at V and 7 bases at J; junction bases unmatched: 6. Germline V gene data show CDR1 as LNHDA and CDR2 as SQIVND (reference sequence). This CDR3 contains 14 residues. CDR3 loop: CASSPSGTGNEQFF. The CDR3 DNA reads as TGTGCCAGTAGTCCCTCCGGGACAGGGAATGAGCAGTTCTTC. Full variable domain (rest looked up from reference TRBV19 and TRBJ2-1): DGGITQSPKYLFRKEGQNVTLSCEQNLNHDAMYWYRQDPGQGLRLIYYSQIVNDFQKGDIAEGYSVSREKKESFPLTVTSAQKNPTAFYLCASSPSGTGNEQFFGPGTRLTVL.

The chain links TRBV6-5 to TRBJ2-7; D not resolved. The germline CDR1 and CDR2 sequences are MNHEY and SVGAGI. Deletions cut 1 base from V and 4 bases from J, with 8 bases between. The CDR3 is 13 residues long. CDR3 loop: CASSYYSSYEQYF. CDR3 bases: TGTGCCAGCAGTTACTACAGTTCGTACGAGCAGTACTTC.

This clone was counted between two and nine times. The chain combines TRBV5-1 with TRBJ2-1; 9 positions match TRBD1. Looked up from germline, CDR1 is SGHRS and CDR2 is YFSETQ. CDR3 length equals 18 residues. V lost 4 bases and J lost 3; bases outside the gene matches: 14. CDR3: CASSLAGTGTGIYNEQFF. The CDR3 DNA sequence: TGCGCCAGCAGCCTAGCCGGGACAGGGACCGGTATCTACAATGAGCAGTTCTTC.

This clone has only one observation. This sequence joins TRBV5-1 and TRBJ1-1; D is ambiguous. Germline V lookup: CDR1 SGHRS, CDR2 YFSETQ. Trimming stripped 4 bases from V and 0 bases from J, with 13 bases between. This CDR3 contains 15 residues. In nucleotides, the CDR3 is TGCGCCAGCAGCCCGACACAGTTCCTGAACACTGAAGCTTTCTTT. Its protein is CASSPTQFLNTEAFF.

This chain joins TRBV6-5 and TRBJ2-1; 10 bases map to TRBD2. V trimming: 4 bases; J trimming: 1 base; junction bases outside the gene matches: 4. The CDR3 covers 16 residues. Germline lookup yields CDR1 MNHEY and CDR2 SVGAGI. The chain's CDR3 is CASSSKLAGSYNEQFF. DNA of the CDR3: TGTGCCAGCAGTTCAAAACTAGCGGGATCCTACAATGAGCAGTTCTTC.

The chain recombines TRBV19 with TRBJ2-4; TRBD1 might be the D (5 bases). The CDR3 runs 14 residues. CDR1 LNHDA and CDR2 SQIVND come from the germline V gene (reference sequence). V was trimmed by 7 bases and J by 2 bases, leaving 12 bases between them. The CDR3 sequence: CASTKQGSKNIQYF. The CDR3 region has the DNA TGTGCCAGTACCAAGCAGGGCTCCAAAAACATTCAGTACTTC.

V usage is TRBV12-3 or TRBV12-4 and J usage is TRBJ2-7; D is perhaps TRBD1 (6 bases). V was cut by 5 bases and J by 3 bases, with 11 bases left in between. The CDR3 sequence is 13 residues long. CDR3 nucleotides: TGTGCCAGCAGTCCCCAGGGGTACTACGAGCAGTACTTC. Translating it yields CASSPQGYYEQYF.

This clone was observed a few times. The chain has TRBV6-1 and TRBJ2-7; D may be TRBD1 (6 bases). The germline V gene has CDR1 MNHNS and CDR2 SASEGT. This CDR3 comprises 16 residues. The V end was cut by 1 base, the J end by 3 bases, with 16 bases between. The CDR3 region is CASSEGTGQSFYEQYF. CDR3 DNA sequence: TGTGCCAGCAGTGAAGGAACAGGGCAAAGCTTCTACGAGCAGTACTTC.

V gene TRBV6-2 or TRBV6-3 combines with J gene TRBJ2-7; D call uncertain. Germline assignment: CDR1 MNHEY and CDR2 SVGEGT. Between the trimmed V and J ends, which lost 5 bases and 0 bases, there was a span of 11 bases. The CDR3 contains 14 residues. Written as DNA, the CDR3 is TGTGCCAGCAGTAACCTAGAGAGCTCCTACGAGCAGTACTTC. It yields the protein CASSNLESSYEQYF.

The rearrangement uses TRBV6-5 and TRBJ1-6; TRBD1 matches at 8 bases. CDR1 is MNHEY, CDR2 SVGAGI, per germline. The CDR3 consists of 14 residues. The V gene end was trimmed by 4 bases and the J gene end by 10 bases; junction bases not matched to a gene: 6. The CDR3, as DNA: TGTGCCAGCAGTTCGGACAGGGTCGAGTCACCCCTCCACTTT. It encodes CASSSDRVESPLHF.

The chain combines TRBV12-3 or TRBV12-4 with TRBJ2-7; no clear D. The V gene lost 4 bases and the J gene lost 1 base, with 5 bases spanning the gap. The CDR3 covers 12 residues. DNA of the CDR3: TGTGCCAGCAGTTACGGGTCCTACGAGCAGTACTTC. Protein product: CASSYGSYEQYF.